Listed below are T cell receptor beta chains from one sample, sequenced in a study of blood T cell repertoires in COVID-19. Using immunoSEQ multiplex PCR, the repertoire was profiled, and TCRdb retains in-frame clones only, with some absent. The sample carries about 320,000 clones, around 90% recorded once. Sequencing was done on a sample of PBMCs or T cells enriched from blood (not recorded which). The receptor set was obtained from a man aged 60 to 75 who had recovered from COVID-19. The CDR3 runs from the conserved cysteine through the conserved F or W. The D gene is left open where the match is weak. The size of a clone is reported for some rows only, either as once, few or many, or as a class for expanded clones.

D gene	V gene	clone size	J gene	CDR3 protein	CDR3 DNA
TRBD1	TRBV28	.	TRBJ1-1	CASSFGGQDMNTEAFF	TGTGCCAGCAGTTTCGGGGGACAGGACATGAACACTGAAGCTTTCTTT
.	TRBV9	.	TRBJ2-3	CASSVAGTSTDTQYF	TGTGCCAGCAGCGTAGCAGGAACTAGCACAGATACGCAGTATTTT
TRBD2	TRBV11-3	.	TRBJ2-2	CASSSRLVAGVTGELFF	TGTGCCAGCAGCTCTAGGTTGGTAGCGGGAGTCACCGGGGAGCTGTTTTTT
.	TRBV21-1	.	TRBJ1-5	CASRTGGQNNQPQHF	TGTGCCAGCAGAACCGGCGGACAGAACAATCAGCCCCAGCATTTT
TRBD2	TRBV9	.	TRBJ2-1	CASRPSGPYNEQFF	TGTGCCAGCAGACCTAGCGGCCCCTACAATGAGCAGTTCTTC
.	TRBV7-6	.	TRBJ2-5	CASSSIRSGSGETQYF	TGTGCCAGCAGCAGTATAAGATCAGGGTCTGGGGAGACCCAGTACTTC
.	TRBV5-1	.	TRBJ1-1	CASGRREPNTEAFF	TGCGCCAGCGGACGCCGGGAGCCTAACACTGAAGCTTTCTTT
.	TRBV5-5	.	TRBJ1-2	CASSLVQTDGYTF	TGTGCCAGCAGCTTGGTGCAGACTGATGGCTACACCTTC
TRBD1	TRBV5-6	.	TRBJ1-3	CASSLTDRGNTIYF	TGTGCCAGCAGCTTAACGGACAGGGGAAACACCATATATTTT
TRBD2	TRBV29-1	.	TRBJ2-7	CSADRWSGDSYEQYF	TGCAGCGCCGACCGGTGGAGCGGGGACTCCTACGAGCAGTACTTC
TRBD2	TRBV7-2	.	TRBJ2-2	CASSYRGDSAGELFF	TGTGCCAGCAGCTACCGGGGGGATAGCGCCGGGGAGCTGTTTTTT
.	TRBV6-5	.	TRBJ2-5	CASSYSYRGGETQYF	TGTGCCAGCAGTTACTCTTACCGGGGAGGAGAGACCCAGTACTTC
.	TRBV5-5	.	TRBJ1-2	CASSLLLAGDGYTF	TGTGCCAGCAGCTTGTTATTAGCGGGGGATGGCTACACCTTC
TRBD2	TRBV11-2	.	TRBJ2-1	CASSLIRGGARSYNEQFF	TGTGCCAGCAGCTTAATCCGCGGGGGGGCCCGATCCTACAATGAGCAGTTCTTC
TRBD1	TRBV6-5	.	TRBJ2-2	CASSYTGTGSGELFF	TGTGCCAGCAGTTACACCGGGACAGGTTCCGGGGAGCTGTTTTTT
.	TRBV5-1	once	TRBJ2-1	CASSLGTYNEQFF	TGCGCCAGCAGCTTGGGTACCTACAATGAGCAGTTCTTC
.	TRBV11-2	.	TRBJ2-3	CASSLATNTDTQYF	TGTGCCAGCAGCTTAGCCACTAACACAGATACGCAGTATTTT
TRBD1	TRBV5-8	.	TRBJ1-1	CASSFWTGMKLTEAFF	TGTGCCAGCAGCTTTTGGACAGGGATGAAACTCACTGAAGCTTTCTTT
.	TRBV27	.	TRBJ2-2	CASSLHRGTGELFF	TGTGCCAGCAGTTTACATCGGGGCACCGGGGAGCTGTTTTTT
TRBD1	TRBV5-1	.	TRBJ1-2	CASSFAGGSWGYTF	TGCGCCAGCAGCTTTGCAGGGGGGAGTTGGGGCTACACCTTC
.	TRBV2	.	TRBJ1-5	CASSDGDPGGPQHF	TGTGCCAGCAGTGACGGGGACCCGGGGGGGCCCCAGCATTTT
TRBD2	TRBV5-1	few	TRBJ2-1	CASSFGLAEGGWEQFF	TGCGCCAGCAGCTTTGGACTAGCGGAGGGGGGTTGGGAGCAGTTCTTC
.	TRBV19	once	TRBJ1-5	CASTPGGVRGNQPQHF	TGTGCCAGTACCCCTGGAGGGGTAAGGGGCAATCAGCCCCAGCATTTT
.	TRBV7-3	.	TRBJ2-3	CASSLSGTDTQYF	TGTGCCAGCAGCTTATCGGGCACAGATACGCAGTATTTT
TRBD1	TRBV18	.	TRBJ1-2	CASSPATSTGLNYGYTF	TGTGCCAGCTCACCCGCCACCTCGACAGGGCTGAACTATGGCTACACCTTC
.	TRBV11-2	.	TRBJ2-7	CASSSTGIPVGEQYF	TGTGCCAGCAGCTCGACCGGGATCCCGGTCGGGGAGCAGTACTTC
.	TRBV9	.	TRBJ2-7	CASSVGNSGTYEQYF	TGTGCCAGCAGCGTAGGTAATAGCGGCACCTACGAGCAGTACTTC
TRBD2	TRBV6-2/TRBV6-3	.	TRBJ2-6	CASSYFADGGGTGANVLTF	TGTGCCAGCAGTTACTTCGCAGATGGGGGGGGAACTGGGGCCAACGTCCTGACTTTC
TRBD1	TRBV3-1/TRBV3-2	.	TRBJ1-3	CASTGGSGNTIYF	TGTGCCAGCACAGGGGGTTCTGGAAACACCATATATTTT
TRBD2	TRBV27	.	TRBJ2-1	CASSLRTRAREQFF	TGTGCCAGCAGTCTTAGGACTAGGGCGCGTGAGCAGTTCTTC